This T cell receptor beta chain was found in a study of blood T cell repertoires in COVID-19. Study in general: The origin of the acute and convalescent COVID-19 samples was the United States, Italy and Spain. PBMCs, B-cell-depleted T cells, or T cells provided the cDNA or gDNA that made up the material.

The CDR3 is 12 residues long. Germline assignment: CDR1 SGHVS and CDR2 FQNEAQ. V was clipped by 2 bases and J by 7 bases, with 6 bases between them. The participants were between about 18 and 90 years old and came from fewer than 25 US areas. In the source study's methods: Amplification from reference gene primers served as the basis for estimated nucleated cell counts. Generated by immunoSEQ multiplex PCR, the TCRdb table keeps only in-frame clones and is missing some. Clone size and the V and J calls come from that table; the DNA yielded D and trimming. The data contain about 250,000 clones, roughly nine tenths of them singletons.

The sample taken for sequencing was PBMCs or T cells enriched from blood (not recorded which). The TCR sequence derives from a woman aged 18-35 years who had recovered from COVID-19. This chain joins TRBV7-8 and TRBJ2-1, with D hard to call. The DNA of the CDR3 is TGTGCCAGCAGCTTAACCGGGAATGAGCAGTTCTTC. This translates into CASSLTGNEQFF.